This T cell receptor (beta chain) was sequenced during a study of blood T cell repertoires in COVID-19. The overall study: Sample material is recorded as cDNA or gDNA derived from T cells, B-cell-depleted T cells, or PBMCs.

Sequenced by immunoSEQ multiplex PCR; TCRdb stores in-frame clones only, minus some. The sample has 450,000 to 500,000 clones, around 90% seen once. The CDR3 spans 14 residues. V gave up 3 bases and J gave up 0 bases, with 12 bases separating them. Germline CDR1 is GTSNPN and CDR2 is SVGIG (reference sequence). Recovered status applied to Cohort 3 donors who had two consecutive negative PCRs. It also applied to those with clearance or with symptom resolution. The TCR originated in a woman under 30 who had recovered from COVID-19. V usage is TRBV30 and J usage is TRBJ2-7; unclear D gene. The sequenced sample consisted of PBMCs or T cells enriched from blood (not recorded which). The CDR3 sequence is CAWRGDIYSYEQYF. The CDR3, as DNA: TGTGCCTGGAGGGGCGACATCTACTCCTACGAGCAGTACTTC.